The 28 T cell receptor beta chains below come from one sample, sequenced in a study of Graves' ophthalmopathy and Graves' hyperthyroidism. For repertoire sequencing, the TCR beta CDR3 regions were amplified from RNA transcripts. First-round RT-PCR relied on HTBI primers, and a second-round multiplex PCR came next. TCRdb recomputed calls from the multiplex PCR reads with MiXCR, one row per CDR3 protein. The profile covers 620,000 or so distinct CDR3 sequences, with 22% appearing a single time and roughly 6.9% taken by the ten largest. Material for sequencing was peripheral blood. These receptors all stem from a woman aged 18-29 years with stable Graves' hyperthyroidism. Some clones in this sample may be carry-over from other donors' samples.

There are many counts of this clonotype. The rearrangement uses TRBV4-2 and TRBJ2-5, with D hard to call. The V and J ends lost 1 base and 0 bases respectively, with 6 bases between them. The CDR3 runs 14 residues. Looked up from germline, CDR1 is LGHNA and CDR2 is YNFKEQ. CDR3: CASSQAANQETQYF. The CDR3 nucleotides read TGTGCCAGCAGCCAAGCGGCCAACCAAGAGACCCAGTACTTC.

The CDR3 DNA sequence: TGTGCCAGCACCCAGACAGGGAAAGACCAGCCCCAGCATTTT. This codes for CASTQTGKDQPQHF. The chain is built from TRBV12-3 or TRBV12-4 and TRBJ1-5, with 7 bases fitting TRBD1. The junction had 10 bases not matched to a gene; V was cut back by 7 bases and J by 7 bases. CDR3 size: 14 residues.

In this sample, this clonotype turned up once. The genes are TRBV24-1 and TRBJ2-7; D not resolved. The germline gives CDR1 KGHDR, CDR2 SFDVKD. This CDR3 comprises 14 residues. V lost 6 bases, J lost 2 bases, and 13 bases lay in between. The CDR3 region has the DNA TGTGCCACCAGTCCTTCCGGGCTGCCCTACGAGCAGTACTTC. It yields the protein CATSPSGLPYEQYF.

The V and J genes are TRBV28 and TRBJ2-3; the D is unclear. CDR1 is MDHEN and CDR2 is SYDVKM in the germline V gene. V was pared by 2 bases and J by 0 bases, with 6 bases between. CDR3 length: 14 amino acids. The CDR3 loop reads CASSLRVSTDTQYF. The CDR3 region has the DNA TGTGCCAGCAGTTTAAGGGTTAGCACAGATACGCAGTATTTT.

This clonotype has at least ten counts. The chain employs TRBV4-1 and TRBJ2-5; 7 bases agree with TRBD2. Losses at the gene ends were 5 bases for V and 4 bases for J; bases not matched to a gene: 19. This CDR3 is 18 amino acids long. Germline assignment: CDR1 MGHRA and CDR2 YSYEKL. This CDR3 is CASSDRDGKRGVGETQYF. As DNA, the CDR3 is TGCGCCAGCAGCGACCGGGACGGGAAACGGGGGGTGGGAGAGACCCAGTACTTC.

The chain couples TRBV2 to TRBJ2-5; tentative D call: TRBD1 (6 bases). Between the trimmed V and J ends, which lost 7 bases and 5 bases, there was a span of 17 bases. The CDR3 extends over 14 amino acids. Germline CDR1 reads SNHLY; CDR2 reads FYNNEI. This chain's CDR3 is CASIRDTFSETQYF. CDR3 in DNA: TGTGCCAGCATCCGGGACACCTTTTCTGAGACCCAGTACTTC.

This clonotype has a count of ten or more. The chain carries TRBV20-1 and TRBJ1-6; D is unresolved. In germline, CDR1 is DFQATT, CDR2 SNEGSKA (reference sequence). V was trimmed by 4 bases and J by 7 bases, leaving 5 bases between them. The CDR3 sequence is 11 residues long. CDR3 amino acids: CSATENSPLHF. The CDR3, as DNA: TGCAGTGCTACAGAGAATTCACCCCTCCACTTT.

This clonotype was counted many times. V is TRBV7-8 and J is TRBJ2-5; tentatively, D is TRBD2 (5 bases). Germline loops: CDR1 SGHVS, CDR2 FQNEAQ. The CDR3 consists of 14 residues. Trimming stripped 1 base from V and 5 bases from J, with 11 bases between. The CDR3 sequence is CASSLVALGETQYF. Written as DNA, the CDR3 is TGTGCCAGCAGCTTAGTAGCGTTGGGGGAGACCCAGTACTTC.

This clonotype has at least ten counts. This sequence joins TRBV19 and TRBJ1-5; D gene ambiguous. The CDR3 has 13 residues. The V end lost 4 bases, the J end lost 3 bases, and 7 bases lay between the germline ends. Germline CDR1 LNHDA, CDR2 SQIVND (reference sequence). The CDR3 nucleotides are TGTGCCAGTAGTAACGGATTCAATCAGCCCCAGCATTTT. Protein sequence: CASSNGFNQPQHF. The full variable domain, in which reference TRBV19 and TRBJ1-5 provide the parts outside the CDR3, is DGGITQSPKYLFRKEGQNVTLSCEQNLNHDAMYWYRQDPGQGLRLIYYSQIVNDFQKGDIAEGYSVSREKKESFPLTVTSAQKNPTAFYLCASSNGFNQPQHFGDGTRLSIL.

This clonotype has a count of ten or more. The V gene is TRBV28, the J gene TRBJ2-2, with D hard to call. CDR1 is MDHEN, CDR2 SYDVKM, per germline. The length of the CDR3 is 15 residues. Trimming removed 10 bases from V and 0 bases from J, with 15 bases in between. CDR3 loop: CATAATAANTGELFF. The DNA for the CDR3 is TGTGCCACGGCGGCTACAGCCGCGAACACCGGGGAGCTGTTTTTT. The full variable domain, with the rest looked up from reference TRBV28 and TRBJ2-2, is DVKVTQSSRYLVKRTGEKVFLECVQDMDHENMFWYRQDPGLGLRLIYFSYDVKMKEKGDIPEGYSVSREKKERFSLILESASTNQTSMYLCATAATAANTGELFFGEGSRLTVL.

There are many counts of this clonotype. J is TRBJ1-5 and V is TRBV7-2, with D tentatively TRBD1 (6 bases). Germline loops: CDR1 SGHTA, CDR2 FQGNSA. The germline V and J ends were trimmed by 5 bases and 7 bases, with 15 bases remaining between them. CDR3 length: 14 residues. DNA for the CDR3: TGTGCCAGCAGCCTCAAGACAGGTCCCCAGCCCCAGCATTTT. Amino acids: CASSLKTGPQPQHF. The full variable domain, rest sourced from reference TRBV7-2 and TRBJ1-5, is GAGVSQSPSNKVTEKGKDVELRCDPISGHTALYWYRQSLGQGLEFLIYFQGNSAPDKSGLPSDRFSAERTGGSVSTLTIQRTQQEDSAVYLCASSLKTGPQPQHFGDGTRLSIL.

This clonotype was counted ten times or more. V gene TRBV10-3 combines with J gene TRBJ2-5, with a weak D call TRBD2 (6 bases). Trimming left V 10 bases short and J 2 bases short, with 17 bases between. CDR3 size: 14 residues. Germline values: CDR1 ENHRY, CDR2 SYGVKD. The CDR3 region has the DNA TGTGCCACCACATACGGGAGCGGACAAGAGACCCAGTACTTC. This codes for CATTYGSGQETQYF.

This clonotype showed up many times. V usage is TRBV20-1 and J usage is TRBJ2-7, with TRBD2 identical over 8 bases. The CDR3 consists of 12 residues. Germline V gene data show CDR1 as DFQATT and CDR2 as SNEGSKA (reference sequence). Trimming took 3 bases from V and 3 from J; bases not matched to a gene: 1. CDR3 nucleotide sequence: TGCAGTGCTAGTAGCGGGGACTACGAGCAGTACTTC. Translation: CSASSGDYEQYF.

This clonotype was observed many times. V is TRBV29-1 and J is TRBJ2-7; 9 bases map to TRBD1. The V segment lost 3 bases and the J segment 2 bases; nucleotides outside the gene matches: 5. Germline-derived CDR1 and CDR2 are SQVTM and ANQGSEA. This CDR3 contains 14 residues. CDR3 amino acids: CSVEGGQGTYEQYF. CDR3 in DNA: TGCAGCGTTGAGGGGGGACAGGGAACCTACGAGCAGTACTTC.

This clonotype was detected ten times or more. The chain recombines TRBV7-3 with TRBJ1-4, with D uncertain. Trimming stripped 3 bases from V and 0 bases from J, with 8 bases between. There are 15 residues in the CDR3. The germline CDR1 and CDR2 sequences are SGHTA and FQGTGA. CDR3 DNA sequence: TGTGCCAGCAGCTTCAGCGGTGCAACTAATGAAAAACTGTTTTTT. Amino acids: CASSFSGATNEKLFF.

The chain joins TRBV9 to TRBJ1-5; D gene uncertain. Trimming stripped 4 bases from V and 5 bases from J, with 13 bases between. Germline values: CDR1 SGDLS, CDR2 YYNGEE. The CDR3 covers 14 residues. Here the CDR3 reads CASSTSKLDQPQHF. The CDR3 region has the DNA TGTGCCAGCAGCACCAGCAAGCTTGATCAGCCCCAGCATTTT.

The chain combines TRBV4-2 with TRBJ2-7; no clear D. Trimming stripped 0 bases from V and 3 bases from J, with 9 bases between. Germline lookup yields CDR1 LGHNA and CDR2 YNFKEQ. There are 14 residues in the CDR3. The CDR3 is CASSQELEVYEQYF. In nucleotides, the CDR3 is TGTGCCAGCAGCCAAGAGCTAGAAGTCTACGAGCAGTACTTC.

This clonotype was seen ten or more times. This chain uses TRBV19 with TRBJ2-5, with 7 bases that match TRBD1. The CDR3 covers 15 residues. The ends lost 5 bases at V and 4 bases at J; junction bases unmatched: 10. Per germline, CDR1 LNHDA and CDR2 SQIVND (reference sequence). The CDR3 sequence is CASSASTQGRETQYF. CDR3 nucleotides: TGTGCCAGTAGTGCCTCAACACAGGGGAGAGAGACCCAGTACTTC.

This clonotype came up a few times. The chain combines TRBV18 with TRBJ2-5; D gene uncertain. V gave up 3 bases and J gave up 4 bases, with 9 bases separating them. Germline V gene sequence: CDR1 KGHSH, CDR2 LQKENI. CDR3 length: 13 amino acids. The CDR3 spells CASSPPPRETQYF. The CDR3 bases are TGTGCCAGCTCACCGCCCCCCCGAGAGACCCAGTACTTC.

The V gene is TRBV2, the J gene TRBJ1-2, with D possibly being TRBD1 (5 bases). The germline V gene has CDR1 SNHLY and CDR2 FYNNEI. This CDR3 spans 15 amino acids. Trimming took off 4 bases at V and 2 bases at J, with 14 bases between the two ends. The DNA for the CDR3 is TGTGCCAGCAGTGTCGGGAGGGACGGGAACTATGGCTACACCTTC. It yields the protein CASSVGRDGNYGYTF. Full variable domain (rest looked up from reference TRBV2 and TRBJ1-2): EPEVTQTPSHQVTQMGQEVILRCVPISNHLYFYWYRQILGQKVEFLVSFYNNEISEKSEIFDDQFSVERPDGSNFTLKIRSTKLEDSAMYFCASSVGRDGNYGYTFGSGTRLTVV.

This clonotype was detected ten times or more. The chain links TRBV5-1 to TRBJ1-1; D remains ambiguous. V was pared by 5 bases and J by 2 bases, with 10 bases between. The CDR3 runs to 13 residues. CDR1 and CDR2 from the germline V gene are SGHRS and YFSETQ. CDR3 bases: TGCGCCAGCAGAGTGGGAAGAAACACTGAAGCTTTCTTT. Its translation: CASRVGRNTEAFF.

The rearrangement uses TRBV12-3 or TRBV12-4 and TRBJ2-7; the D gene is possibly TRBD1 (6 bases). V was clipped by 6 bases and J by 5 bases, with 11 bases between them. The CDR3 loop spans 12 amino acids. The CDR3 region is CASRRAGDEQYF. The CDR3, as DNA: TGTGCCAGCAGGCGAGCAGGGGACGAGCAGTACTTC.

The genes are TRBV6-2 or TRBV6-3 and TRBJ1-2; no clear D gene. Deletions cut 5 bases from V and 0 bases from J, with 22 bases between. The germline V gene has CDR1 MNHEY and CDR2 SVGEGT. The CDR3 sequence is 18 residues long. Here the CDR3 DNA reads TGTGCCAGCAGTACGTTCTGGACGGTGCTCTCTACTAACTATGGCTACACCTTC. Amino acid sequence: CASSTFWTVLSTNYGYTF.

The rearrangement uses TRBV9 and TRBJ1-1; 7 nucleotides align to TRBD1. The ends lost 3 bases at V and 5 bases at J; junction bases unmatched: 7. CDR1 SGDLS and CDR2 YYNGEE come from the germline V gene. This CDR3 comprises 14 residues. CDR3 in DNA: TGTGCCAGCAGCGCCGTTCAGGGGGGAACTGAAGCTTTCTTT. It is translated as CASSAVQGGTEAFF.

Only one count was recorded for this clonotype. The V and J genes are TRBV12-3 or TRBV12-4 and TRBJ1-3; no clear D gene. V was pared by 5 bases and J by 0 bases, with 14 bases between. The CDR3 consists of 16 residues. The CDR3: CASSEANPGSGNTIYF. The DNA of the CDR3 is TGTGCCAGCAGTGAAGCCAATCCGGGCTCTGGAAACACCATATATTTT.

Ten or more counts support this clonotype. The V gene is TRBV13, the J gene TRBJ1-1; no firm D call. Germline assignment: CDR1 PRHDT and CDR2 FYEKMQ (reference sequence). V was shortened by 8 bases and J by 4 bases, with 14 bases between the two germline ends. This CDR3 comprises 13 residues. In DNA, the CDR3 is TGTGCCAGCGCAGCAAGGATGAGCACTGAAGCTTTCTTT. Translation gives CASAARMSTEAFF. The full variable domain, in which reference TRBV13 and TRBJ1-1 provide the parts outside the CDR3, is AAGVIQSPRHLIKEKRETATLKCYPIPRHDTVYWYQQGPGQDPQFLISFYEKMQSDKGSIPDRFSAQQFSDYHSELNMSSLELGDSALYFCASAARMSTEAFFGQGTRLTVV.

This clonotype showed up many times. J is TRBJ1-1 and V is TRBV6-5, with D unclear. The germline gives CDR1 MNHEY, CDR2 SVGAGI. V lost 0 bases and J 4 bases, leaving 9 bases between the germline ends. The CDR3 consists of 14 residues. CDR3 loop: CASSYSRQSTEAFF. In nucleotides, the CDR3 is TGTGCCAGCAGTTACTCGAGGCAGAGCACTGAAGCTTTCTTT.

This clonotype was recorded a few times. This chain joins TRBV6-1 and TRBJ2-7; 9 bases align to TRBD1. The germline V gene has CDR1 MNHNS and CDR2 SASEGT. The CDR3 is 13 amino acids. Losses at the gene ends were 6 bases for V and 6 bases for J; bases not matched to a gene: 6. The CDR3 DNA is TGTGCCAGCAGGGGGACAGGGACCCTCGAGCAGTACTTC. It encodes CASRGTGTLEQYF.